This T cell receptor beta chain was retrieved from a study of blood T cell repertoires in COVID-19. Membership in each cohort depended on participant-reported clinical history. Sequencing was performed with immunoSEQ multiplex PCR; in TCRdb, only in-frame clones are kept and a portion is missing. The repertoire holds 310,000 or so clones, with roughly 89% as singletons. This CDR3 contains 14 residues. Germline assignment: CDR1 SGHAT and CDR2 FQNNGV. V shed 5 bases and J shed 0 bases, with 10 bases lying between them. The sequence was collected from a young woman with acute COVID-19. The sample was PBMCs or T cells enriched from blood (not recorded which). This chain joins TRBV11-2 and TRBJ1-1, with D unresolved. The CDR3 protein is CASSRVPMNTEAFF. The CDR3 DNA sequence: TGTGCCAGCAGCCGCGTACCCATGAACACTGAAGCTTTCTTT.